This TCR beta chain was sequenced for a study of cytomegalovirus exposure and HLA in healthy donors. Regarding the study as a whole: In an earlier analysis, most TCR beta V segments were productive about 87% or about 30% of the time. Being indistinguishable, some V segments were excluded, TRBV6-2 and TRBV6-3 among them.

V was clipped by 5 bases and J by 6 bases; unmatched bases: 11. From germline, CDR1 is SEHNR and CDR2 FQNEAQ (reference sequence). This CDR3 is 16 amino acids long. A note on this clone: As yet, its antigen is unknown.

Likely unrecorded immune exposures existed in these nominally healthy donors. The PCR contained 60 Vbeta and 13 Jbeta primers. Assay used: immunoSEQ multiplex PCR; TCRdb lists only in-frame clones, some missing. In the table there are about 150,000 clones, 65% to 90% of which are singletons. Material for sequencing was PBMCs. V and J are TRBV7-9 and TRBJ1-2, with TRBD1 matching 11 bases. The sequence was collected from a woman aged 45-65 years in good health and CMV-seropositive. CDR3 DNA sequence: TGTGCCAGCAGCATGGGACAGGGGGAAGGAAGACATGGCTACACCTTC. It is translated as CASSMGQGEGRHGYTF.